Reported below is one TCR beta chain. The sample holds many counts of this clonotype. The target of this receptor is not known. Base quality data are lacking; no much larger clone is found one base away. Amplification of TCR beta CDR3 regions was carried out from RNA transcripts. For the first round of RT-PCR on the TCR CDR3, the HTBI primer set was used together with the Qiagen OneStep RT-PCR kit. Libraries were constructed in a second round of multiplex PCR, after which size selection and purification were carried out. Paired-end sequencing of the libraries was performed with 100 bp reads on an Illumina HiSeq2000. The original pipeline was this. SOAPnuke was used to process the raw data, removing reads that contained adapters or uncalled bases, had a mean Phred below 15, or lacked an exact match to the constant primer or identifier. COPE v1.2.5 was used to merge high-quality paired reads, and clonotypes were defined as unique nucleotide sequences. MiTCR v1.1 was used to align clonotypes to the IMGT TRBV, TRBD and TRBJ reference segments. The analysis included only V-J combinations with a frequency above 0.0001, which together covered 99% to 99.2% of the repertoires. The TCS score was defined as F50 (clonal expansion) divided by E x V (chaos), with BLOSUM62-based TCRdist calculated between CDR3 peptides within each V-J. Welch's t-statistics and random forest reduced fewer than 600 V-J features to some 14, which were used in a naive Bayes classifier (R e1071). Clones were called with MiXCR by TCRdb after fastp trimmed the public reads at Q25, and only in-frame beta chains were retained. Duplicate CDR3 protein sequences are folded into a single record with the most common DNA and genes. These V and J calls rely on TCRdb rather than the paper's analysis. In this sample the table shows some 580,000 distinct CDR3 sequences, roughly 15% of which occur a single time. Roughly 3.5% of the sample belongs to the ten largest clones.

Ophthalmopathy patients had moderately to severely active disease, with a Clinical Activity Score of 3 or more, a NOSPECS grade of 4 or more, and a disease duration of less than 3 months. Patients with uncontrolled infections, other autoimmune diseases, pregnancy or lactation were excluded. Diagnoses were established on the basis of clinical symptoms, serum thyroxine and TRAb, thyroid ultrasound, and orbital computed tomography. PBMCs were separated from roughly 9.6 ml of fresh peripheral blood using Ficoll-Paque density gradient centrifugation. Total RNA was extracted using Trizol reagent, and RNA quality was assessed on an Agilent 2100 Bioanalyzer. The data belong to a study of T cells in Graves' hyperthyroidism and ophthalmopathy (dated by TCRdb to between 2018 and 2021). Some background on the complete study: Peripheral blood was collected at initial diagnosis, before any treatment. To identify TCR V-J signatures that set the groups apart, the researchers used a discovery cohort of more than 95 patients, made up of under 45 with Graves' ophthalmopathy and 57 with stable Graves' hyperthyroidism. Whether ophthalmopathy could be predicted prospectively was tested in an independent validation cohort made up of 18 to 20 hyperthyroidism patients plus 17 patients who later progressed to ophthalmopathy. The roughly 100 discovery patients were randomly divided into training and test sets at a 7:3 ratio. Thyroid tissue and blood T-cell repertoires from about 6 Graves' hyperthyroidism patients were also compared in the study. Once sampling was done, hyperthyroidism patients were given methimazole at a starting dose of 30 mg daily, whereas ophthalmopathy patients were given high-dose intravenous methylprednisolone. According to the paper, TCR Vbeta CDR3 sequencing was carried out on about 140 peripheral blood samples, which came from approximately 41 ophthalmopathy, around 74 hyperthyroidism and roughly 17 progressor patients. Paper-wide results and their limitations: Most expanded thyroid clonotypes (frequency above 0.001) were also found in blood, which suggests that blood repertoires may mirror thyroid immune responses. In validation, progression to ophthalmopathy was predicted by the model with more than 65% sensitivity and just over 72% specificity, a median of roughly 6 months before onset. No statistical method was used to fix the sample size in advance, and group allocation was not hidden from the investigators. A model built on a 13 V-J signature distinguished ophthalmopathy from stable hyperthyroidism, reaching 87.88% sensitivity and around 81% specificity in cross-validation and 80%/75% in testing.

Germline trimming: 5 bases from V, 0 bases from J; junction bases outside gene matches: 8. As encoded in the germline V gene (reference sequence), CDR1 is DFQATT while CDR2 is SNEGSKA. The CDR3 contains 15 residues, cysteine and phenylalanine counted. The retained sequence is limited to the CDR3, 45 bases, with the frame set at the first base. The material sequenced was blood. This clonotype was sampled from a woman in her thirties or forties with Graves' ophthalmopathy. The chain employs TRBV20-1 and TRBJ2-3; 7 central bases correspond to TRBD2. Read as DNA, the sequence is TGCAGTGCTTCCACTAGCGTCCTTAGCACAGATACGCAGTATTTT. Its product reads: CSASTSVLSTDTQYF.